This is a list of T cell receptor beta chains from one sample in a study of blood T cells in healthy people across ages. TCRdb re-analysed the 5' RACE reads in MiXCR, keeping a single row per CDR3 protein. The repertoire consists of roughly 1,500,000 distinct CDR3 sequences, with 30% to 35% occurring once and the leading ten covering roughly 10%. The sample taken for sequencing was blood. These receptors were collected from a woman aged 30 to 39 in good health. The CDR3 runs from the conserved cysteine through the conserved F or W. The D gene is left open where the match is weak. Rows may omit the clone size; those that give it use once, few, many or a size class.

J	size	D	V	CDR3	DNA
TRBJ2-1	-	-	TRBV5-6	CASCSRTDYNEQFF	TGTGCCAGCTGCTCCCGGACAGATTACAATGAGCAGTTCTTC
TRBJ2-1	-	-	TRBV7-9	CASRAKQGQDRDEQFF	TGTGCCAGCAGAGCTAAACAGGGCCAAGACCGCGATGAGCAGTTCTTC
TRBJ2-7	few	TRBD2	TRBV7-2	CASSLAPQRGYEQYF	TGTGCCAGCAGCTTAGCCCCCCAGCGGGGGTACGAGCAGTACTTC
TRBJ2-7	-	TRBD2	TRBV11-2	CASSLPSREAQYF	TGTGCCAGCAGCTTGCCATCCCGGGAGGCCCAGTACTTC
TRBJ2-3	few	TRBD2	TRBV7-9	CASSQGSGGAEDTQYF	TGTGCCAGCAGCCAAGGTAGCGGGGGGGCAGAAGATACGCAGTATTTT
TRBJ2-4	few	-	TRBV20-1	CSASTVGGTPMEQYF	TGCAGTGCTAGCACAGTCGGCGGGACCCCCATGGAGCAGTACTTC
TRBJ2-7	-	TRBD2	TRBV6-6	CASSSPGLAGGEQYF	TGTGCCAGCAGTTCCCCGGGACTAGCGGGAGGCGAGCAGTACTTC
TRBJ2-3	few	-	TRBV30	CAWSVLGPGTQYF	TGTGCCTGGAGTGTATTAGGCCCTGGGACGCAGTATTTT
TRBJ2-5	many	-	TRBV5-6	CASSLVGAQETQYF	TGTGCCAGCAGCCTCGTGGGGGCACAAGAGACCCAGTACTTC
TRBJ1-5	few	-	TRBV12-3/TRBV12-4	CASSLGGGVNQPQHF	TGTGCCAGCAGCTTGGGCGGCGGAGTAAATCAGCCCCAGCATTTT
TRBJ1-2	few	-	TRBV9	CASSGEGGYTF	TGTGCCAGCAGCGGCGAGGGTGGCTACACCTTC
TRBJ2-7	-	-	TRBV5-1	CASSLGSPGPYYEQYF	TGCGCCAGCAGCTTGGGGTCCCCCGGACCCTACTACGAGCAGTACTTC
TRBJ1-1	-	-	TRBV6-1	CASRERGDTEAFF	TGTGCCAGCAGAGAGCGGGGAGACACTGAAGCTTTCTTT
TRBJ1-5	-	-	TRBV7-2	CASRIVAQRGNQPQHF	TGTGCCAGCAGGATCGTGGCCCAAAGGGGCAATCAGCCCCAGCATTTT
TRBJ2-2	few	-	TRBV3-1	CASSQDYYTGELFF	TGTGCCAGCAGCCAAGATTATTACACCGGGGAGCTGTTTTTT
TRBJ2-7	-	TRBD2	TRBV20-1	CSAREGAVSYEQYF	TGCAGTGCCCGGGAGGGAGCGGTCTCCTACGAGCAGTACTTC
TRBJ1-1	-	-	TRBV6-5	CASSYSPGVTEVFF	TGTGCCAGCAGTTACTCGCCGGGAGTCACTGAAGTTTTCTTT
TRBJ1-2	-	-	TRBV12-3/TRBV12-4	CASSFGGPWGHTF	TGTGCCAGCAGTTTCGGGGGCCCATGGGGCCACACCTTC
TRBJ2-5	-	-	TRBV5-1	CASSLEGIGGVGETQYF	TGCGCCAGCAGCTTGGAAGGGATCGGGGGAGTTGGAGAGACCCAGTACTTC
TRBJ2-5	-	-	TRBV2	CASSEVGGRQETQYF	TGTGCCAGCAGTGAGGTGGGGGGGCGTCAAGAGACCCAGTACTTC
TRBJ2-5	few	TRBD2	TRBV29-1	CSVEGTSGAQETQYF	TGCAGCGTTGAAGGGACTAGCGGGGCACAAGAGACCCAGTACTTC
TRBJ1-2	few	TRBD1	TRBV5-6	CASSLADRGGDGYTF	TGTGCCAGCAGCTTGGCGGACAGGGGTGGCGACGGCTACACCTTC
TRBJ2-3	-	TRBD2	TRBV7-8	CANSGTLAGANTDTQYF	TGTGCCAACAGCGGCACACTAGCGGGGGCTAACACAGATACGCAGTATTTT
TRBJ2-3	-	TRBD1	TRBV4-1	CASSLNTKGAATDTQYF	TGCGCCAGCAGCCTGAACACTAAGGGGGCGGCCACAGATACGCAGTATTTT
TRBJ2-5	few	TRBD2	TRBV7-2	CASSPDSRLAGLQETQYF	TGTGCCAGCAGCCCCGACAGCAGACTAGCGGGGTTACAAGAGACCCAGTACTTC
TRBJ2-4	few	TRBD2	TRBV3-1	CASSQYLAGDSKNIQYF	TGTGCCAGCAGCCAGTACCTAGCGGGAGATAGCAAAAACATTCAGTACTTC
TRBJ1-2	few	-	TRBV6-5	CASSYSRAGPSYGYTF	TGTGCCAGCAGTTACTCGAGGGCAGGGCCTAGCTATGGCTACACCTTC
TRBJ2-1	few	TRBD2	TRBV11-1	CASSLGDGTSDYWSSYNEQFF	TGTGCCAGCAGCTTAGGGGATGGGACTAGCGACTACTGGAGCTCCTACAATGAGCAGTTCTTC
TRBJ2-5	few	TRBD1	TRBV7-7	CASSLQAGTGKETQYF	TGTGCCAGCAGCCTTCAAGCCGGGACAGGGAAAGAGACCCAGTACTTC
TRBJ2-2	-	TRBD2	TRBV6-2/TRBV6-3	CASSLSGLNPRNTGELFF	TGTGCCAGCAGTCTTAGCGGGCTTAATCCTCGAAATACCGGGGAGCTGTTTTTT
TRBJ2-1	many	TRBD2	TRBV29-1	CSVVGLAGISYNEQFF	TGCAGCGTTGTGGGACTAGCGGGTATCTCCTACAATGAGCAGTTCTTC
TRBJ2-1	-	-	TRBV29-1	CSVEVQGSYNEQFF	TGCAGCGTTGAAGTTCAGGGCTCCTACAATGAGCAGTTCTTC
TRBJ1-1	-	-	TRBV20-1	CSAKGQPLGTEAFF	TGCAGTGCTAAAGGGCAGCCCTTGGGAACTGAAGCTTTCTTT
TRBJ2-7	-	TRBD2	TRBV30	CAWSPPLAGGHKQYF	TGTGCCTGGAGTCCTCCTCTAGCGGGAGGCCACAAGCAGTACTTC
TRBJ2-3	-	TRBD2	TRBV4-1	CASSQDWGGADTQYF	TGCGCCAGCAGCCAAGATTGGGGGGGAGCAGATACGCAGTATTTT
TRBJ2-1	-	-	TRBV20-1	CSAWKRTYNEQFF	TGCAGTGCTTGGAAGCGGACCTACAATGAGCAGTTCTTC